This T cell receptor delta chain was observed in a study of γδ T cells in repeated Plasmodium falciparum infection (dated by TCRdb to about 2021). About the study as a whole: The natural-infection arm enrolled Malian children exposed to intense seasonal malaria transmission, compared against age and gender matched Australian children. Several malaria-naive U.S. adults underwent four controlled human malaria infections by bites from P. falciparum NF54-infected Anopheles stephensi mosquitoes over 644 days. Samples from controlled-infection subjects were taken at baseline, right before selected infections, and 21 days after each infection. The gammadelta TCR repertoires from Mali were analysed in two ways: cross-sectionally during periods with no transmission, and longitudinally across episodes of acute febrile malaria. The study examined how repeated Plasmodium falciparum infection shapes the human gammadelta T cell repertoire, using natural infection in Mali and controlled human malaria infection.

Library generation was performed with multiplex PCR. This sample was sequenced with an Illumina MiSeq. Both TCR gamma (TRG) and TCR delta (TRD) chains were sequenced from each sorted gammadelta T cell sample. The paper's data handling went like this. The repertoire analyses used clonotype tree plots, the accumulated frequency of the top 20 clonotypes, and diversity index (DI) and D75 metrics. TCRdb recomputed clones from the public reads with CATT; identical DNA rows were then combined. In this record, the V and J calls reflect TCRdb's handling and not the investigators' own analysis. This sample comprises approximately 53,000 delta-chain clones, around 1.7% of them detected only once. Around 16% of the sample is in the top ten clones. In this sample, this clone turned up many times. Its antigen is unknown. The protein that TCRdb holds for this DNA derives from a much larger clone and differs from the translated DNA at residue 9, which likely indicates a read error; the protein shown here is translated from the DNA.

Broader findings and caveats from the paper: Analysis of inter-individual variability in gammadelta T cell responses was limited by the small size of the controlled-infection cohort. Generalizability was limited because the Malian cohort came from a small rural village made up predominantly of one ethnic group. In Vdelta2-negative, largely Vdelta1+, gammadelta TCR repertoires, repeated controlled infections appeared to drive waves of new clonotype selection. Across time and infection, the Vgamma9/Vdelta2+ TCR repertoires showed a highly stable polyclonal makeup, with many TCRgamma sequences overlapping between individuals. Compared with the repertoires of Australian children, the Vdelta2-negative gammadelta TCR repertoires of Malian children appeared more clonally expanded, less diverse and less shared.

CDR1 and CDR2 are drawn from the germline V gene: GEAIGNYY, EKD. The CDR3 sequence holds 16 residues, the cysteine and phenylalanine included. Only the CDR3 DNA stays, 48 bases, in frame from base 1. From V the trimming removes 2 bases and from J it removes 0 bases, while the gene matches leave 5 bases of the junction unaccounted for. For bulk TCR repertoire analysis, Vgamma9/Vdelta2+ and Vdelta2-negative gammadelta T cell populations were flow-sorted out of peripheral blood mononuclear cells. This sequence originates from a pool of human donors (malaria-infected and uninfected, not separated). The rearranged chain carries TRDV2 and TRDJ1, and 10 junction bases match TRDD3. The specimen sequenced was gamma-delta T cells from blood. CDR3 loop: CACDILGDIYTDKLIF. At the DNA level, the sequence is TGTGCCTGTGACATCCTGGGGGATATCTACACCGATAAACTCATCTTT.